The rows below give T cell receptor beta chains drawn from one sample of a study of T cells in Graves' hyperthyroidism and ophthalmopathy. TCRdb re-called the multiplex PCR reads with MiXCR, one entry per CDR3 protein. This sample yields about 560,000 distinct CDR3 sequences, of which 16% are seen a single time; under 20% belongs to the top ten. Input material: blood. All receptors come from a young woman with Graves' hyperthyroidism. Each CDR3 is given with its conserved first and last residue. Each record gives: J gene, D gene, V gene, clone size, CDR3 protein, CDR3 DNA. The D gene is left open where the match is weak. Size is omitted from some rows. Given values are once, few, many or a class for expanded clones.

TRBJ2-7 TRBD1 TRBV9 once CASSGRDSDYEQYF TGTGCCAGCAGCGGCCGGGACAGTGACTACGAGCAGTACTTC
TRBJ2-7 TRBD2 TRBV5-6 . CASSVAGEWRSYEQYF TGTGCCAGCAGCGTTGCGGGGGAATGGAGGTCCTACGAGCAGTACTTC
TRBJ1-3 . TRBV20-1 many CSARGHLRSGNTIYF TGCAGTGCTAGAGGGCACCTGAGGTCTGGAAACACCATATATTTT
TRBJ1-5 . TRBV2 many CASSVGGSNQPQHF TGTGCCAGCAGTGTTGGGGGGAGCAATCAGCCCCAGCATTTT
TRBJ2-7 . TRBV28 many CASSPYNYEQYF TGTGCCAGCAGTCCCTACAACTACGAGCAGTACTTC
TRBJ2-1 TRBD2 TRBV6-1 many CASSKSGENYNEQFF TGTGCCAGCAGTAAAAGCGGGGAAAATTACAATGAGCAGTTCTTC
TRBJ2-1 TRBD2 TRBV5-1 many CASSLGLAGRNEQFF TGCGCCAGCAGCTTGGGACTAGCGGGACGTAATGAGCAGTTCTTC
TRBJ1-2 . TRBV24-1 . CATSDPLSGNYGYTF TGTGCCACCAGTGACCCGTTATCAGGGAACTATGGCTACACCTTC
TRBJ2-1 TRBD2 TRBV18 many CASSPPRTSGRLEQFF TGTGCCAGCTCACCACCGCGGACTAGCGGGAGGCTTGAGCAGTTCTTC
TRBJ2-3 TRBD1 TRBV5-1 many CASRRGTVSTDTQYF TGCGCCAGCAGGAGAGGGACAGTCAGCACAGATACGCAGTATTTT
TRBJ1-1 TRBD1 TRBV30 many CAWGQGAGNTEAFF TGTGCCTGGGGGCAGGGGGCTGGGAACACTGAAGCTTTCTTT
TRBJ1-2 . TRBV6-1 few CASRAGYGYTF TGTGCCAGCAGGGCGGGGTATGGCTACACCTTC
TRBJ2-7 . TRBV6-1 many CASSSGTGGLAGTYEQYF TGTGCCAGCAGTTCTGGGACAGGGGGACTAGCGGGTACCTACGAGCAGTACTTC
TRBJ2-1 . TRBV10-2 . CASSVGADSYNEQFF TGCGCCAGCAGCGTGGGGGCGGACTCCTACAATGAGCAGTTCTTC
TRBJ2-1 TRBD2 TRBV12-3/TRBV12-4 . CASSLGGLAGDGAYNEQFF TGTGCCAGCAGTTTAGGTGGACTAGCGGGAGATGGCGCCTACAATGAGCAGTTCTTC
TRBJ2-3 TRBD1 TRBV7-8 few CASSFSVTGVDTQYF TGTGCCAGCAGCTTCTCCGTGACAGGGGTCGATACGCAGTATTTT
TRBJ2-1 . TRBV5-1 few CASSFSSDNNEQFF TGCGCCAGCAGCTTCTCTTCGGATAACAATGAGCAGTTCTTC
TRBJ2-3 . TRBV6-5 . CASSYSIRPNASTDTQYF TGTGCCAGCAGTTACTCGATTAGACCAAACGCGAGCACAGATACGCAGTATTTT
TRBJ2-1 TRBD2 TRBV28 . CASSGLAGVREQFF TGTGCCAGCAGTGGACTAGCGGGAGTTCGTGAGCAGTTCTTC
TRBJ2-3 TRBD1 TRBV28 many CASSSVAGGFTDTQYF TGTGCCAGCAGTTCCGTGGCAGGGGGTTTCACAGATACGCAGTATTTT
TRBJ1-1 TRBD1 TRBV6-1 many CASGTGLNTEAFF TGTGCCAGCGGGACAGGTTTGAACACTGAAGCTTTCTTT
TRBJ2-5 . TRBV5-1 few CASSSGFYQETQYF TGCGCCAGCAGTTCAGGGTTTTACCAAGAGACCCAGTACTTC
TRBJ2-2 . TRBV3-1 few CASSQEDQAKNTGELFF TGTGCCAGCAGCCAAGAAGACCAAGCCAAGAACACCGGGGAGCTGTTTTTT
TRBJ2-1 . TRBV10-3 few CAISERRAEQFF TGTGCCATCAGTGAGCGGCGGGCTGAGCAGTTCTTC
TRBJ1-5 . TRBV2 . CASSRTVNRNQPQHF TGTGCCAGCAGCCGAACAGTCAATCGTAATCAGCCCCAGCATTTT
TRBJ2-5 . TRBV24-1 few CATSDPTGIGTQYF TGTGCCACCAGTGACCCTACAGGGATTGGGACCCAGTACTTC
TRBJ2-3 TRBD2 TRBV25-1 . CASSGGLPSGSTDTQYF TGTGCCAGCAGTGGCGGTTTGCCTAGCGGGAGCACAGATACGCAGTATTTT
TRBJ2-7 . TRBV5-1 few CASSLDWTRGEQYF TGCGCCAGCAGCTTGGATTGGACTAGGGGGGAGCAGTACTTC
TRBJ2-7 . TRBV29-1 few CSCKRGAAAIEQYF TGCAGCTGCAAACGGGGGGCCGCGGCCATCGAGCAGTACTTC
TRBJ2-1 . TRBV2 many CASRINRANEQFF TGTGCCAGCAGAATTAACAGGGCGAATGAGCAGTTCTTC
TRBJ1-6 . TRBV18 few CASSPLQVNSPLHF TGTGCCAGCTCACCTTTACAGGTGAATTCACCCCTCCACTTT
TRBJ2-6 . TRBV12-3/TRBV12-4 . CASSFIGQKDSGANVLTF TGTGCCAGCAGTTTTATCGGACAAAAAGACTCTGGGGCCAACGTCCTGACTTTC
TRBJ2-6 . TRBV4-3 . CASSLQLSGANVLTF TGCGCCAGCAGCCTCCAACTCTCTGGGGCCAACGTCCTGACTTTC
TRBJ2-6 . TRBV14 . CASKGLTSSGANVLTF TGTGCCAGCAAAGGCCTCACTAGCTCTGGGGCCAACGTCCTGACTTTC
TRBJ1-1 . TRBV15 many CATSRVRRMNTEAFF TGTGCCACCAGCAGAGTGAGGAGGATGAACACTGAAGCTTTCTTT
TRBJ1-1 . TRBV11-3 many CASSLGQGEEAFF TGTGCCAGCAGCTTAGGGCAGGGTGAGGAAGCTTTCTTT
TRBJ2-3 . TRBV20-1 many CSFLHADTQYF TGCAGTTTCCTCCACGCAGATACGCAGTATTTT
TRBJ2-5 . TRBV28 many CASSPSSPEETQYF TGTGCCAGCAGCCCCTCCTCCCCGGAGGAGACCCAGTACTTC
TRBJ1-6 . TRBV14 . CASSQGGRRGESNSPLHF TGTGCCAGCAGCCAAGGGGGAAGGAGGGGCGAGAGTAATTCACCCCTCCACTTT
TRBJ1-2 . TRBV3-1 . CASSQDGTLTNYGYTF TGTGCCAGCAGCCAAGATGGGACACTTACTAACTATGGCTACACCTTC
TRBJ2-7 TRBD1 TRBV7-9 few CASTTGESSYEQYF TGTGCCAGCACGACAGGGGAGAGCTCCTACGAGCAGTACTTC
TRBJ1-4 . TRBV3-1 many CASRQIGEKLFF TGTGCCAGCAGGCAGATCGGCGAAAAACTGTTTTTT